These T cell receptor beta chains were read from a single sample in a study of OX40 agonist ivuxolimab in advanced cancers. Libraries were prepared by immunoSEQ multiplex PCR; TCRdb keeps only in-frame clonotypes and omits some of them. Of tens of thousands of clones detected, more than 75% appear once; the ten largest clones hold roughly 0.98%. Material: CD4+ or CD8+ T cells sorted from blood, obtained in a trial of the OX40 agonist ivuxolimab. The receptor source for this set is an adult with an advanced solid tumor such as melanoma, head and neck, liver or kidney cancer. CDR3s include the opening cysteine and the closing phenylalanine or tryptophan.

>TRBV30
CAWSVYGAGSTDTQYF
>TRBV9
CASTWDASSTGELFF
>TRBV5-4
CASSSMNRDRPNSPLHF
>TRBV7-2
CASSPRPGLANEQFF
>TRBV5-1
CASRRLEASMNEQFF
>TRBV5-6
CASSLGLGGIYEQYF
>TRBV30
CAWRNSGNTIYF
>TRBV6-6
CAYRGGLNTEAFF
>TRBV15
CATSREGTYEQYF
>TRBV19
CASEGQSSTDTQYF
>TRBV11-2
CASSPDLRAEKLFF
>TRBV15
CATSRGGGTNYGYTF
>TRBV29-1
CSVDTGNQETQYF
>TRBV5-6
CASSLGTGRGDTQYF
>TRBV6-5
CASTTGGQPQHF
>TRBV10-3
CAIKQSQNTEAFF
>TRBV5-5
CASSFGQGLDTQYF
>TRBV23-1
CASSSPQGVYEQYF
>TRBV27
CASSPDRVYNSPLHF
>TRBV6-6
CASSYSRAGNTIYF
>TRBV19
CASQEGAKNIQYF
>TRBV20-1
CSARTDYGYTF
>TRBV5-6
CASSTWTDEARYSEQYF
>TRBV28
CASSPRGGNSGNTIYF
>TRBV5-6
CASSRRTAGANVLTF
>TRBV5-1
CASSLGQTEKLFF
>TRBV18
CASSPEAAGVGGYTF
>TRBV6-5
CASSYSTGAKDEQYF
>TRBV4-2
CASSQAQGLAGGTDTQYF
>TRBV6-5
CASSYSQGDNSPLHF
>TRBV25-1
CAGSEVILADKWNEQFF